This T cell receptor beta chain was sequenced in a study of Ad26.COV2.S vaccination and SARS-CoV-2 variants. Study at large: Enrolled in COV1001, the donor was in the Ad26.COV2.S trial arm, which received the vaccine.

Sequencing used immunoSEQ multiplex PCR; TCRdb keeps in-frame clones, though not all of them. In the table there are about 680,000 clones, roughly 90% of which are singletons. The germline gives CDR1 SGHAT, CDR2 FQNNGV. With V trimmed by 5 bases and J by 4 bases, 5 bases remained unmatched. This CDR3 spans 13 amino acids. Overall study results and limits: Reportedly, after vaccination the spike-specific CD8+ and CD4+ T cell responses displayed substantial breadth. Similar non-spike TCR breadth was seen in vaccine and placebo recipients.

Concerning this clone itself: What it binds is unknown.

Treatment in this sample: 15 to 20 received Ad26.COV2.S at low or high dose, single or two shots; five or six received placebo; per-sample allocation not given. Sampling was performed 63 days after the first vaccine or placebo injection. Its platform was an Ad26 vector, and its expressed antigen was Wuhan-strain SARS-CoV-2 spike. The starting material was peripheral blood, obtained in a trial of Ad26.COV2.S vaccine versus placebo. This TCR derives from a person aged 18-60 years who received the Ad26.COV2.S COVID-19 vaccine or a placebo. The chain has TRBV11-2 and TRBJ2-7, with 7 bases matching TRBD1. This CDR3 is CASSATGAYEQYF. Here the CDR3 DNA reads TGTGCCAGCAGCGCTACAGGGGCTTACGAGCAGTACTTC. Looking up the rest from reference TRBV11-2 and TRBJ2-7 gives the full variable domain: EAGVAQSPRYKIIEKRQSVAFWCNPISGHATLYWYQQILGQGPKLLIQFQNNGVVDDSQLPKDRFSAERLKGVDSTLKIQPAKLEDSAVYLCASSATGAYEQYFGPGTRLTVT.